These 28 T cell receptor beta chains were all obtained from the same sample, sequenced in a study of blood T cells in healthy people across ages. Alongside a J-beta primer mix, a sample-barcoded 5' primer served in a second PCR lasting roughly 6 to 11 cycles. MiXCR, run by TCRdb on the 5' RACE reads, gives a single entry per CDR3 protein. The data show around 500,000 distinct CDR3 sequences, with roughly 43% seen just once and around 23% held by the top ten. The sequenced sample consisted of blood. The receptor source for this set is an elderly man in good health.

This clonotype was picked up a small number of times. The CDR3 region is CASSGRQAVETQYF. The CDR3 DNA reads TGTGCCAGCAGTGGGCGGCAGGCGGTCGAGACCCAGTACTTC. V is TRBV2 and J is TRBJ2-5; unclear D gene. This CDR3 spans 14 amino acids. CDR1 and CDR2 (germline): SNHLY, FYNNEI. V was shortened by 4 bases and J by 5 bases, with 14 bases between the two germline ends.

A few counts support this clonotype. The rearrangement links TRBV6-2 or TRBV6-3 to TRBJ2-1; 13 nucleotides agree with TRBD2. CDR1 MNHEY and CDR2 SVGEGT come from the germline V gene. The CDR3 is 13 amino acids. Trimming cost V 11 bases and J 9 bases; bases outside gene matches: 7. The CDR3 is CAGTSGRAAEQFF. For the CDR3, the DNA is TGTGCCGGCACTAGCGGGAGGGCCGCTGAGCAGTTCTTC.

J is TRBJ2-7 and V is TRBV7-9; D is possibly TRBD1 or TRBD2 (5 bases each). The CDR3 contains 17 residues. V lost 1 base to trimming and J lost 3 bases, with 19 bases between them. CDR1 is SEHNR, CDR2 FQNEAQ, per germline (reference sequence). CDR3 sequence: CASSLGVSGTRYYEQYF. The CDR3 DNA sequence: TGTGCCAGCAGCTTAGGGGTCTCCGGGACCCGTTACTACGAGCAGTACTTC. Complete variable domain (other parts from reference TRBV7-9 and TRBJ2-7): DTGVSQNPRHKITKRGQNVTFRCDPISEHNRLYWYRQTLGQGPEFLTYFQNEAQLEKSRLLSDRFSAERPKGSFSTLEIQRTEQGDSAMYLCASSLGVSGTRYYEQYFGPGTRLTVT.

This clonotype appeared a few times. The chain has TRBV11-2 and TRBJ2-3; 10 bases agree with TRBD1. Germline V gene lookup returns CDR1 SGHAT and CDR2 FQNNGV. The length of the CDR3 is 13 residues. Trimming took 5 bases from V and 5 from J; bases not matched to a gene: 1. CDR3 region: CASSRDRGDTQYF. CDR3 in DNA: TGTGCCAGCAGCCGGGACAGGGGAGATACGCAGTATTTT. Full variable domain (rest looked up from reference TRBV11-2 and TRBJ2-3): EAGVAQSPRYKIIEKRQSVAFWCNPISGHATLYWYQQILGQGPKLLIQFQNNGVVDDSQLPKDRFSAERLKGVDSTLKIQPAKLEDSAVYLCASSRDRGDTQYFGPGTRLTVL.

The gene calls are TRBV29-1 and TRBJ2-3; 9 bases fit TRBD2. The CDR3 has 14 amino acids. The germline CDR1 and CDR2 sequences are SQVTM and ANQGSEA. J lost 3 bases, V lost 8 bases, and 9 bases had no gene match. The CDR3 here is CSTRGLALTDTQYF. The CDR3 DNA sequence: TGCAGCACCAGGGGACTAGCCTTGACAGATACGCAGTATTTT.

This clonotype was detected a few times. This rearrangement joins TRBV11-2 to TRBJ2-1; 13 nucleotides line up with TRBD2. J gave up 13 bases and V 1 base, and 7 bases lay outside the gene matches. CDR3 length equals 15 residues. Germline V gene sequence: CDR1 SGHAT, CDR2 FQNNGV. The CDR3 sequence is CASSLGTSGGPLQFF. CDR3 DNA: TGTGCCAGCAGCTTAGGGACTAGCGGGGGTCCCCTCCAGTTCTTC. The full variable domain, with the rest looked up from reference TRBV11-2 and TRBJ2-1, is EAGVAQSPRYKIIEKRQSVAFWCNPISGHATLYWYQQILGQGPKLLIQFQNNGVVDDSQLPKDRFSAERLKGVDSTLKIQPAKLEDSAVYLCASSLGTSGGPLQFFGPGTRLTVL.

This sequence joins TRBV5-1 and TRBJ1-4, with D perhaps matching TRBD1 (5 bases). CDR3 length: 13 residues. Trimming cost V 6 bases and J 6 bases, with 12 bases left between them. Germline assignment: CDR1 SGHRS and CDR2 YFSETQ. In nucleotides, the CDR3 is TGCGCCAGCATCAGGGAGGAAGATGAAAAACTGTTTTTT. This codes for CASIREEDEKLFF.

This clonotype has more than one count but fewer than ten. This chain connects TRBV9 to TRBJ2-4, with D perhaps matching TRBD1 (5 bases). V lost 3 bases, J lost 5 bases, and 18 bases lay in between. This CDR3 is built from 16 residues. From germline, CDR1 is SGDLS and CDR2 YYNGEE. This CDR3 reads CASSAIRGTSENIQYF. CDR3 DNA sequence: TGTGCCAGCAGCGCTATAAGGGGAACTTCTGAAAACATTCAGTACTTC.

This clonotype was seen once. The chain carries TRBV5-1 and TRBJ1-4; tentative D call: TRBD1 (6 bases). CDR1 is SGHRS and CDR2 is YFSETQ in the germline V gene. V lost 7 bases, J lost 6 bases, and 13 bases lay in between. This CDR3 region has 13 residues. The CDR3 sequence is CASSPRTDEKLFF. The CDR3 DNA follows: TGCGCCAGCTCCCCCCGGACAGATGAAAAACTGTTTTTT.

As regards this clonotype: Given a much more abundant clone one base away, this may be a read error. The chain links TRBV7-9 to TRBJ2-5; D remains unclear. Germline-derived CDR1 and CDR2 are SEHNR and FQNEAQ (reference sequence). The CDR3 is 12 residues long. The CDR3 coding sequence is TGTTCCAGCAGCTTAATGGGGGAGACCCAGTACTTC. Translated, it gives CSSSLMGETQYF.

The table lists this clonotype with a few counts. This sequence joins TRBV10-3 and TRBJ2-7; D is ambiguous. Germline assignment: CDR1 ENHRY and CDR2 SYGVKD. The CDR3 extends over 13 amino acids. V was shortened by 0 bases and J by 1 base, with 4 bases between the two germline ends. CDR3: CAISESGSYEQYF. The CDR3 bases are TGTGCCATCAGTGAGTCAGGGTCCTACGAGCAGTACTTC.

Many counts were recorded for this clonotype. The chain recombines TRBV7-2 with TRBJ2-3, with 8 bases aligning to TRBD2. With V trimmed by 6 bases and J by 1 base, 9 bases remained unmatched. Per germline, CDR1 SGHTA and CDR2 FQGNSA. This CDR3 has 16 residues. DNA for the CDR3: TGTGCCAGCAGTTTACGCCTAGCGGGCGGCACAGATACGCAGTATTTT. Protein product: CASSLRLAGGTDTQYF.

J is TRBJ2-1 and V is TRBV20-1, with TRBD2 matching 16 bases. This CDR3 has 19 amino acids. J was trimmed by 0 bases and V by 3 bases; bases with no gene match: 8. The germline CDR1 and CDR2 sequences are DFQATT and SNEGSKA (reference sequence). The CDR3 sequence is CSARGLGLAGGSSYNEQFF. The DNA for the CDR3 is TGCAGTGCTAGGGGGTTGGGACTAGCGGGAGGGTCCTCCTACAATGAGCAGTTCTTC.

The V call is TRBV5-6, the J call TRBJ2-1; 7 nucleotides agree with TRBD1. The CDR3 is 16 amino acids. The J segment lost 2 bases and the V segment lost 4 bases, leaving 9 bases of the junction unmatched. CDR1 and CDR2 (germline): SGHDT, YYEEEE. The CDR3 loop reads CASSDQTGTTYNEQFF. CDR3 coding DNA: TGTGCCAGCAGCGACCAGACAGGGACCACCTACAATGAGCAGTTCTTC.

This chain links TRBV9 with TRBJ2-4, with 8 bases lining up with TRBD2. The J call may be in error: the DNA end matches TRBJ2-7 better. Looked up from germline, CDR1 is SGDLS and CDR2 is YYNGEE. This CDR3 spans 15 amino acids. The CDR3 nucleotides are TGTGCCAGCAGCCCCAGAGCGGGAGCTTATCACGAGCAGTACTTC. Translated, it gives CASSPRAGAYHEQYF.

The rearrangement uses TRBV20-1 and TRBJ2-5; D might be TRBD2 (5 bases). The CDR3 contains 14 residues. Germline CDR1 is DFQATT and CDR2 is SNEGSKA (reference sequence). The ends were cut back, 0 bases at V and 5 bases at J, with 13 bases in the middle. DNA for the CDR3: TGCAGTGCTAGAGATGAGGTTACGGGGGAGACCCAGTACTTC. Its protein product is CSARDEVTGETQYF.

This clonotype was seen a handful of times. One end of the junction is discordant with germline, which a read error may explain. The CDR3 DNA is TGTGCCAGCAGCGTAGCGGGACCTTACGAGCAGTACTTC. As protein: CASSVAGPYEQYF. The rearrangement joins TRBV7-2 to TRBJ2-7; 8 bases fit TRBD2. This CDR3 has 13 amino acids. Per the germline V gene, CDR1 is SGHTA and CDR2 is FQGNSA.

This clonotype was detected once. Given a much more abundant clone one base away, this may be a read error. The V and J genes are TRBV6-6 and TRBJ1-6; D possibly corresponds to TRBD1 (5 bases). This CDR3 region has 14 residues. Germline CDR1 MNHNY, CDR2 SVGAGI (reference sequence). The CDR3 bases are TGTGCCAGCAGAGAGGGACGGGATAATTCACCCCCCCACTTT. It encodes CASREGRDNSPPHF.

The chain couples TRBV30 to TRBJ2-7, with D possibly TRBD1 on 6 matching bases. Germline V CDR1 and CDR2: GTSNPN, SVGIG (reference sequence). Trimming stripped 3 bases from V and 4 bases from J, with 13 bases between. This CDR3 region has 13 residues. The CDR3 sequence: CAWSRERGYEQYF. The CDR3 nucleotides read TGTGCCTGGAGCCGGGAAAGGGGGTACGAGCAGTACTTC.

V gene TRBV29-1 combines with J gene TRBJ2-7; 9 bases are a match to TRBD1. Losses at the gene ends were 5 bases for V and 4 bases for J; bases not matched to a gene: 6. The CDR3 is made up of 13 amino acids. Looked up from germline, CDR1 is SQVTM and CDR2 is ANQGSEA. Here the CDR3 DNA reads TGCAGCGTTCGAGGGACAGGGAATTACGAGCAGTACTTC. Its protein product is CSVRGTGNYEQYF.

The chain is built from TRBV29-1 and TRBJ2-1, with 9 bases fitting TRBD2. Trimming removed 7 bases from V and 8 bases from J; junction bases left unmatched: 12. CDR1 and CDR2 (germline): SQVTM, ANQGSEA. This CDR3 spans 14 amino acids. CDR3 coding DNA: TGCAGCGCTTGGGGCGGGAGGGCCGTAGATGAGCAGTTCTTC. Amino acid sequence: CSAWGGRAVDEQFF.

This chain uses TRBV4-3 with TRBJ2-3; D is ambiguous. In germline, CDR1 is LGHNA, CDR2 YSLEER. The CDR3 spans 14 residues. The germline V and J ends were trimmed by 3 bases and 2 bases, with 9 bases remaining between them. CDR3: CASSHQDVTDTQYF. DNA for the CDR3: TGCGCCAGCAGCCACCAGGACGTCACAGATACGCAGTATTTT.

A word on this clonotype: Germline and junction disagree at one end, which may indicate a read error. The CDR3 region is CASSRQGVIEKLFF. The DNA of the CDR3 is TGCGCCAGCAGCCGACAGGGGGTTATTGAAAAACTGTTTTTT. This chain connects TRBV7-2 to TRBJ1-4, with 9 bases that match TRBD1. CDR3 length: 14 amino acids. Germline CDR1 is SGHTA and CDR2 is FQGNSA.

The V gene is TRBV11-2, the J gene TRBJ2-2; no clear D gene. The germline V and J ends were trimmed by 1 base and 0 bases, with 6 bases remaining between them. CDR3 length: 15 amino acids. From germline, CDR1 is SGHAT and CDR2 FQNNGV. CDR3 protein: CASSLVGANTGELFF. CDR3 coding DNA: TGTGCCAGCAGCTTAGTAGGTGCGAACACCGGGGAGCTGTTTTTT.

This chain joins TRBV7-9 and TRBJ1-6, with D uncertain. This CDR3 region has 15 residues. Germline loops: CDR1 SEHNR, CDR2 FQNEAQ (reference sequence). Trimming shortened V by 0 bases and J by 8 bases, and 11 bases separated the two germline ends. The CDR3 DNA reads as TGTGCCAGCAGCTTAGCAGTCACAGAGTATTCACCCCTCCACTTT. This encodes CASSLAVTEYSPLHF.

V usage is TRBV6-2 or TRBV6-3 and J usage is TRBJ2-5, with TRBD1 matching over 9 bases. Per the germline V gene, CDR1 is MNHEY and CDR2 is SVGEGT. Trimming took 0 bases from V and 1 from J; bases not matched to a gene: 6. The CDR3 is 17 amino acids. CDR3 region: CASSYSRTGVGQETQYF. The CDR3 coding sequence is TGTGCCAGCAGTTACTCGAGGACAGGGGTCGGCCAAGAGACCCAGTACTTC.

This clonotype appeared a few times. The V gene is TRBV6-2 or TRBV6-3, the J gene TRBJ2-1, with D possibly matching TRBD1 (5 bases). Trimming left V 8 bases short and J 10 bases short, with 21 bases between. Germline-derived CDR1 and CDR2 are MNHEY and SVGEGT. This CDR3 has 14 residues. The CDR3 DNA reads TGTGCCAGCCGCACCTCGGGCGTAAGGGGCGAGCAGTTCTTC. Encoded protein: CASRTSGVRGEQFF.

The CDR3 is CASSLAGPSSYNSPLHF. DNA of the CDR3: TGTGCCAGCAGCTTGGCTGGGCCGAGCTCCTATAATTCACCCCTCCACTTT. The gene calls are TRBV5-6 and TRBJ1-6; D is undetermined. V lost 0 bases and J lost 0, with 10 bases in between. Germline V lookup: CDR1 SGHDT, CDR2 YYEEEE. The CDR3 covers 17 residues. The whole variable domain, filled in from reference TRBV5-6 and TRBJ1-6, reads DAGVTQSPTHLIKTRGQQVTLRCSPKSGHDTVSWYQQALGQGPQFIFQYYEEEERQRGNFPDRFSGHQFPNYSSELNVNALLLGDSALYLCASSLAGPSSYNSPLHFGNGTRLTVT.